This T cell receptor beta chain comes out of a study of low-dose radiotherapy and immunotherapy resistance in tumors. About the study: Administration of intravenous cyclophosphamide at 200 mg/m2 took place every two weeks, one day before radiation and immunotherapy.

This clonotype was counted many times. The time point was: before trial treatment. The therapy administered to donors comprised nivolumab, ipilimumab, aspirin, low-dose cyclophosphamide and low-dose radiotherapy. Patients eligible had advanced solid tumors without tumor-infiltrating lymphocytes. Alpha and beta chains were covered, as first-strand cDNA relied on TRAV- and TRBV-specific primers. For amplifying TCRs, the PCR ran for 20 to 25 cycles with Phusion, which was used together with a constant-region primer and the adapter on the V primers. TCRdb redid the calling of the reads with MiXCR, one entry per CDR3 protein. The sample holds about 89,000 distinct CDR3 sequences, 9.4% seen once. The specimen comprised PBMCs, sampled before treatment. The TCR sequence derives from a male donor with prostate cancer.

The CDR3 coding sequence is TGCAGTGCTAGAGATCTCACGGTGGGCGAGCAGTACTTC. This sequence encodes CSARDLTVGEQYF. V gene TRBV20-1 combines with J gene TRBJ2-7, with D hard to call. The V gene lost 0 bases and the J gene lost 6 bases, with 12 bases spanning the gap. The CDR3 runs to 13 residues. CDR1 DFQATT and CDR2 SNEGSKA come from the germline V gene (reference sequence).